This TCR beta chain was sequenced during a study of regulatory T cells in long-lasting Graves disease. The CDR3 totals 15 residues. In germline, CDR1 is SGHNT, CDR2 YENEEA. Deletions cut 3 bases from V and 5 bases from J, with 16 bases between. This clonotype was seen more than once but under ten times. Investigators prepared the TCR beta libraries by applying iRepertoire HTBI primers and Arm-PCR of CDR3 regions. Via MiXCR, TCRdb re-called the multiplex PCR reads, giving one row per CDR3 protein. The data hold hundreds of thousands of distinct CDR3 sequences, with 13% observed a single time. Time point meaning: newly diagnosed GD, antithyroid drugs for less than 3 months. From PBMCs, RNA was extracted and then used to make the TCR library. This sample also appeared in a second study, on T cells in Graves' hyperthyroidism and ophthalmopathy.

The TCR comes from a man aged 25-40 years with Graves disease. Sequenced material: peripheral blood mononuclear cells (PBMCs), taken at new diagnosis, from a patient treated with antithyroid drugs. V gene TRBV11-3 combines with J gene TRBJ1-2; D remains unclear. CDR3 nucleotide sequence: TGTGCCAGCAGCTTCCAAGTTTCGCCAGAGTATGGCTACACCTTC. It yields the protein CASSFQVSPEYGYTF.